The source of this TCR beta chain is a study of beta chain features in type 1 diabetes. The investigators reverse transcribed all of the isolated RNA, so they sequenced expressed TCRB transcripts. The table came from immunoSEQ multiplex PCR; TCRdb's copy has only in-frame clones and leaves some out. The table has around 200,000 clones, about an eighth seen once. Germline V gene sequence: CDR1 SGHRS, CDR2 YFSETQ. The CDR3 spans 14 residues. The J segment lost 5 bases and the V segment lost 4 bases, leaving 5 bases of the junction unmatched. This clone has a handful of counts. Source material: central memory CD4+ T cells from blood. The rearrangement links TRBV5-1 to TRBJ2-1; 8 bases line up with TRBD1. This clonotype originated in a woman between 18 and 29 years old in good health. CDR3 amino acids: CASSAGGNNNEQFF. CDR3 sequence (DNA): TGCGCCAGCAGCGCAGGGGGCAACAACAATGAGCAGTTCTTC.